A selection of T cell receptor beta chains follows, all from one sample in a study of tumor and adjacent non-tumor tissue in lung cancer. TCRdb re-called the multiplex PCR reads with MiXCR, one entry per CDR3 protein. In the table there are 75,000 to 80,000 distinct CDR3 sequences, 76% of which are singletons. The sequenced sample was distant non-tumor lung tissue. These receptors all stem from a man aged 70 or older with non-small cell lung cancer. CDR3s leave out the opening cysteine and the closing phenylalanine or tryptophan. The order of the fields is V gene, J gene, CDR3 protein.

v_gene: TRBV6-5
j_gene: TRBJ2-1
CDR3aa: ASSYSQGEGYNEEF

v_gene: TRBV29-1
j_gene: TRBJ1-4
CDR3aa: SGTEDEKLF

v_gene: TRBV6-1
j_gene: TRBJ1-1
CDR3aa: ASREITEAF

v_gene: TRBV6-5
j_gene: TRBJ2-1
CDR3aa: ASSYSITLQSGEQF

v_gene: TRBV28
j_gene: TRBJ1-6
CDR3aa: ASSPIWQFYHNFDNSPLH

v_gene: TRBV4-2
j_gene: TRBJ1-4
CDR3aa: ASGQIPLGVANEKPL

v_gene: TRBV14
j_gene: TRBJ2-7
CDR3aa: ASSTLQGGYEQY

v_gene: TRBV6-1
j_gene: TRBJ2-7
CDR3aa: ASSPRADSYEQY

v_gene: TRBV6-2/TRBV6-3
j_gene: TRBJ2-7
CDR3aa: DSKSGSTYEQY

v_gene: TRBV7-9
j_gene: TRBJ1-1
CDR3aa: ASRERDGTEAF

v_gene: TRBV20-1
j_gene: TRBJ1-2
CDR3aa: SVKPGQGKGYT

v_gene: TRBV10-2
j_gene: TRBJ2-7
CDR3aa: ANRQAGTRDEQY

v_gene: TRBV6-2/TRBV6-3
j_gene: TRBJ1-1
CDR3aa: ASSTTQRTNTEAY

v_gene: TRBV5-1
j_gene: TRBJ2-4
CDR3aa: ASGNSQGAKNIQY

v_gene: TRBV12-3/TRBV12-4
j_gene: TRBJ1-3
CDR3aa: ASSFPTGPSGNTIY

v_gene: TRBV6-5
j_gene: TRBJ1-1
CDR3aa: ARSEKGGTEAF

v_gene: TRBV5-4
j_gene: TRBJ2-7
CDR3aa: ASSVLGRGYEQY

v_gene: TRBV5-1
j_gene: TRBJ2-1
CDR3aa: ACSGGQALNEQF

v_gene: TRBV4-2
j_gene: TRBJ2-3
CDR3aa: ASSREDRTTDTQY

v_gene: TRBV6-5
j_gene: TRBJ2-7
CDR3aa: ASIYSFTGGSYEQY

v_gene: TRBV5-1
j_gene: TRBJ1-1
CDR3aa: ASRSQPNSPVAF

v_gene: TRBV6-1
j_gene: TRBJ2-1
CDR3aa: ASSWTGKLDEQF

v_gene: TRBV7-3
j_gene: TRBJ2-1
CDR3aa: ASSLWGTGYNEQF

v_gene: TRBV11-2
j_gene: TRBJ2-1
CDR3aa: PSSFGSSGYNEQF

v_gene: TRBV4-3
j_gene: TRBJ1-2
CDR3aa: TSSQDVGEDGYT

v_gene: TRBV5-4
j_gene: TRBJ2-3
CDR3aa: ASSFWPNLTDTQY

v_gene: TRBV11-2
j_gene: TRBJ1-2
CDR3aa: ASSPVCENGYT

v_gene: TRBV6-5
j_gene: TRBJ1-1
CDR3aa: ASRPDMGLGDTEAF

v_gene: TRBV4-1
j_gene: TRBJ2-7
CDR3aa: ANSRTLAGEGDERY

v_gene: TRBV12-3/TRBV12-4
j_gene: TRBJ2-2
CDR3aa: ASSPQRGNDAELV

v_gene: TRBV29-1
j_gene: TRBJ2-3
CDR3aa: SVPRQRADKQY

v_gene: TRBV6-1
j_gene: TRBJ1-3
CDR3aa: ASSEVESSGTTIY

v_gene: TRBV29-1
j_gene: TRBJ1-1
CDR3aa: SVDSNPEAF